This TCR beta chain stems from a study of response to subunit inactivated influenza vaccine (dated by TCRdb to between 2018 and 2020). Background on the whole study: Deep quantitative profiling of the T cell receptor repertoire was used in the study to follow responses to a trivalent subunit inactivated influenza vaccine.

In this sample, this clonotype turned up a few times. Its antigen remains undetermined. Base-call qualities are not available, and no considerably larger clone is one nucleotide away. The method was RT-PCR. TCRdb names Illumina HiSeq 2500 as the instrument used. TCRdb redid the processing of the public reads, applying fastp at Q25 and MiXCR, and retained in-frame beta chains. CDR3 protein duplicates are merged, each entry listing the most common genes and DNA. For this sample there are about 580,000 distinct CDR3 sequences; 14% appear just once. 11% of the sample is held by the ten biggest clonotypes. General study outcomes and caveats: The authors proposed that each seasonal influenza vaccination may bring in only a limited number of new T cells.

V trim: 2 bases; J trim: 0 bases; unmatched bases: 8. CDR3 length: 17 amino acids, cysteine to phenylalanine. The DNA shown is the 51-base CDR3, in frame from base 1. Taken from the germline V gene, the CDR1 and CDR2 loops are SGDLS and YYNGEE. The sample in question was PBMCs from blood, obtained 11 to 12 days after vaccination. The receptor was derived from a man over 45 who received an inactivated influenza vaccine. Donor details come from another sample of the same person, matched by shared clones. The rearrangement combines TRBV9 with TRBJ1-3, with 7 bases in between that match TRBD1. The CDR3 in this case is CASSVEGQLASGNTIYF. The DNA sequence is given as TGTGCCAGCAGCGTCGAGGGACAGCTGGCCTCTGGAAACACCATATATTTT.